The sequence of this T cell receptor (beta chain) was determined in a study of PD-1 blockade in classical Hodgkin lymphoma. Only in-frame clones appear in the TCRdb table, and some are missing; sequencing was by immunoSEQ multiplex PCR. The top ten hold about a sixth of the sample, which has fewer than 95,000 clones, approximately 86% seen once. V was shortened by 0 bases and J by 1 base, with 6 bases between the two germline ends. The CDR3 is 13 residues long. Germline loops: CDR1 SQVTM, CDR2 ANQGSEA. Stated time point: cycle 4 day 1 (C4D1), after more than five weeks of nivolumab. No patient escaped relapse after autologous stem cell transplantation, and brentuximab vedotin exposure varied. Study results and caveats: The authors have not defined what causes the repertoire differences, possibly disease activity or prior therapy. Complete responders possessed baseline diversity comparable to newly diagnosed patients. With CD4+ cells, TCR diversity rose significantly by C4D1, but not with CD8+ cells.

On this clone: Its specificity is unknown.

The sequenced sample was peripheral blood mononuclear cells (PBMCs), obtained before the fourth cycle of nivolumab. The chain recombines TRBV29-1 with TRBJ1-1, with D possibly matching TRBD1 (5 bases). This receptor was identified in a human donor with classical Hodgkin lymphoma. CDR3 in amino acids: CSVEEQANTEAFF. The CDR3 DNA is TGCAGCGTTGAAGAACAGGCGAACACTGAAGCTTTCTTT.